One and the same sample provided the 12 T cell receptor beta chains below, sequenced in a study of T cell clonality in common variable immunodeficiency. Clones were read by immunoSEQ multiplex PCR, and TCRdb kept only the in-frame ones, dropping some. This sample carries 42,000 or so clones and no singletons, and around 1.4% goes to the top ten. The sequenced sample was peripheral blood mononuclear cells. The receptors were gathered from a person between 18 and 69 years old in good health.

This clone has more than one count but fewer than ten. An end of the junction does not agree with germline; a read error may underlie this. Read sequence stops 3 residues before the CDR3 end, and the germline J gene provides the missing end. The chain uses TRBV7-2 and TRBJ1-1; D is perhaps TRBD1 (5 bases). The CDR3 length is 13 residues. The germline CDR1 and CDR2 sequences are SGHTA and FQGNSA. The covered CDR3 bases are TGTGCCAGCAGACCAACAGGTTTGCCTGAG. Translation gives CASRPTGLPE. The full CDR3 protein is CASRPTGLPEAFF.

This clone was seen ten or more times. The part of the CDR3 DNA that was read is TGTGCCAGCAGTTCGGACAGGGCCACAGATACG. Residues: CASSSDRATDT. The whole CDR3 protein is CASSSDRATDTQYF. The V gene is TRBV28, the J gene TRBJ2-3, with 8 bases that match TRBD1. Coverage ceases 3 residues before the CDR3 finishes, and the germline J gene fills in the end. CDR1 is MDHEN and CDR2 is SYDVKM in the germline V gene. With 4 bases clipped from V and 2 bases from J, the junction kept 2 bases outside the gene matches. This CDR3 region has 14 residues.

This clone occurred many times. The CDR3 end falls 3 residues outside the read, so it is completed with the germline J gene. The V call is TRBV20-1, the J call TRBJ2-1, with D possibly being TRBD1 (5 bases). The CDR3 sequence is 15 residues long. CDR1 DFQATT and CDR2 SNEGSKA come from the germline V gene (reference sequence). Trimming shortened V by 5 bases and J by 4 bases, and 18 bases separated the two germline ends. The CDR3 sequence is CSAQALLRGYNEQFF. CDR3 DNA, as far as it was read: TGCAGTGCTCAAGCCCTACTTAGGGGTTACAATGAG.

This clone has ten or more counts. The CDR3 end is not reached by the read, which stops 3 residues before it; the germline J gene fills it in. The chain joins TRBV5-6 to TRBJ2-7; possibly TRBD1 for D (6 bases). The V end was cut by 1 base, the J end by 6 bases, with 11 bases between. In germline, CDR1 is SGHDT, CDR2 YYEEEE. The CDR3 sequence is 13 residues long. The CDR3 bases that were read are TGTGCCAGCAGCTTGCCCCCAGGGGTCGAG. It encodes CASSLPPGVE. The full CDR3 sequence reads CASSLPPGVEQYF.

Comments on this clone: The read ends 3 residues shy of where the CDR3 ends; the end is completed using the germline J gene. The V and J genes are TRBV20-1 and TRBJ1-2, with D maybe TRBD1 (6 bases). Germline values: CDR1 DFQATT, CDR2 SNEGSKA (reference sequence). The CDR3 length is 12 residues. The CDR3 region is CSARLGGNTYTF. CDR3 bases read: TGCAGTGCCCGATTAGGGGGAAACACC.

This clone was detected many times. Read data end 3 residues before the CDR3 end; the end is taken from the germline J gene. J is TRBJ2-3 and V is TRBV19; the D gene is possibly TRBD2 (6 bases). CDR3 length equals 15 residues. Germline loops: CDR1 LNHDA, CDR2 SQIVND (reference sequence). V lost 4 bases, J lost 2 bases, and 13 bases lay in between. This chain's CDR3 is CASSKDYLNTDTQYF. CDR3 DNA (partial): TGTGCCAGTAGTAAGGACTACCTAAACACAGATACG.

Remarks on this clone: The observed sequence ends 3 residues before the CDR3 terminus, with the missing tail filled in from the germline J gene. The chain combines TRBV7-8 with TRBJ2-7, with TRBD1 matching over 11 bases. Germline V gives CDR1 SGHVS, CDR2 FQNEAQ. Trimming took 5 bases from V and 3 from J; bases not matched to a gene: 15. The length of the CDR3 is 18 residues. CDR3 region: CASSQTRTGGYRIYEQYF. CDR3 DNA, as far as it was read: TGTGCCAGCAGCCAAACCCGGACAGGGGGCTATAGGATCTACGAG.

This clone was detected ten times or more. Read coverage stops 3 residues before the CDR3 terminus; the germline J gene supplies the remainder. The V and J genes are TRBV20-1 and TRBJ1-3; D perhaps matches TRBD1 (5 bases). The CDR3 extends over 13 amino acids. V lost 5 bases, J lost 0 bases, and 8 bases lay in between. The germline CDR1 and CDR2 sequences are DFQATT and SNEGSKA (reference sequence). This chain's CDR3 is CSARDFSGNTIYF. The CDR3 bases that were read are TGCAGTGCTCGGGACTTCTCTGGAAACACC.

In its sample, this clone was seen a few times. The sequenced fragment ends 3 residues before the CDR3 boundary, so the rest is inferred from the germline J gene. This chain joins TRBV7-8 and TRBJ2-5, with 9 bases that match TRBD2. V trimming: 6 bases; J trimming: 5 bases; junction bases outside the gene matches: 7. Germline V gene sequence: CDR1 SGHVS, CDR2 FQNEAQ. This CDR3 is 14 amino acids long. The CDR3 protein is CASSSGLAVETQYF. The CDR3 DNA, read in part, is TGTGCCAGCAGTTCGGGACTAGCTGTGGAGACC.

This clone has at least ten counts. CDR3 sequence: CATAPGHRNTGELFF. The CDR3 DNA, read in part, is TGTGCCACCGCGCCGGGACACCGGAACACCGGGGAG. This chain links TRBV24-1 with TRBJ2-2; tentative D call: TRBD1 (6 bases). The read ends 3 residues before the CDR3 terminus; that terminus is restored from the germline J gene. Germline lookup yields CDR1 KGHDR and CDR2 SFDVKD. Trimming removed 9 bases at V and 1 base at J, with 14 bases between. This CDR3 is built from 15 residues.

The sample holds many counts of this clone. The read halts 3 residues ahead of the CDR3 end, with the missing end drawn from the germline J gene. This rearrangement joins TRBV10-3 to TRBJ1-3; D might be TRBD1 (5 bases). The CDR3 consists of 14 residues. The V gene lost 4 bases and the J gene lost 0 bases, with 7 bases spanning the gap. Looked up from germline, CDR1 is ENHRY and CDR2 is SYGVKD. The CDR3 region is CAISGGDSGNTIYF. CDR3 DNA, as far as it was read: TGTGCCATCAGTGGAGGGGACTCTGGAAACACC.

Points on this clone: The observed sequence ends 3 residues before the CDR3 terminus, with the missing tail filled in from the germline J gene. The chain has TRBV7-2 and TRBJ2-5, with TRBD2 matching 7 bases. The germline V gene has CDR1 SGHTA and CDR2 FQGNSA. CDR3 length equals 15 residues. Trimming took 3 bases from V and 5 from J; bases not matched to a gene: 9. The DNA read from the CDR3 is TGTGCCAGCAGCTTTGGCGGGAGAGCCGAGGAGACC. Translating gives CASSFGGRAEET. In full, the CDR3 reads CASSFGGRAEETQYF.